The source of this TCR beta chain is a study of blood T cell repertoires in COVID-19. How the authors handled the data: How many nucleated cells were present was estimated from reference gene primer amplification. Repertoires were generated with immunoSEQ multiplex PCR, while TCRdb's copy carries only in-frame clones and drops some. The DNA gave D and trimming, while V, J and clone size come from that table. The table has some 180,000 clones, 80% to 85% seen once. The CDR3 covers 18 residues. Seattle enrolled patients during active infection and tracked them longitudinally. The V call is TRBV21-1, the J call TRBJ2-2; the table's D call, TRBD2, has no DNA check behind it. TRBV21-1 is tagged as a pseudogene. Sequencing was performed on peripheral blood. This TCR was recovered from a woman aged 40 to 49 with COVID-19, enrolled during active disease. This chain's CDR3 is CASSFVEGTSEYPGELFF. CDR3 DNA sequence: TGTGCCAGCAGCTTCGTGGAGGGGACTAGCGAATATCCCGGGGAGCTGTTTTTT.